These T cell receptor beta chains were read from a single sample in a study of blood T cell repertoires in COVID-19. Sequencing used immunoSEQ multiplex PCR; TCRdb keeps in-frame clones, though not all of them. In the table there are 160,000 or so clones, approximately 85% of which are singletons. Sample: peripheral blood. These receptor sequences come from a man aged 60 to 75 with active or convalescent COVID-19. The CDR3 runs from the conserved cysteine through the conserved F or W. D genes are given only for firm matches. Part of the rows lack a size; the others show once, few, many or a class for expanded clones.

D gene | J gene | clone size | V gene | CDR3 DNA | CDR3 protein
. | TRBJ2-6 | . | TRBV11-2 | TGTGCCAGCAGCTCCGGCTTAGGGACAGGGGCCAACGTCCTGACTTTC | CASSSGLGTGANVLTF
TRBD2 | TRBJ2-1 | . | TRBV19 | TGTGCCAGTACCCGGACTAGCGGGGGCTTCGGGGAGCAGTTCTTC | CASTRTSGGFGEQFF
. | TRBJ2-1 | . | TRBV27 | TGTGCCAGCAGTCAACATAGCGGAATTAATGAGCAGTTCTTC | CASSQHSGINEQFF
. | TRBJ1-1 | . | TRBV5-5 | TGTGCCAGCAGCTTATGGGAGGAGCCGACAGAAGCTTTCTTT | CASSLWEEPTEAFF
TRBD1 | TRBJ1-6 | few | TRBV7-8 | TGTGCCAGCAGAGCCACCGGACAGGGAGGTTCACCCCTCCACTTT | CASRATGQGGSPLHF
. | TRBJ1-4 | . | TRBV7-9 | TGTGCCAGCCGACAGGCAACTAATGAAAAACTGTTTTTT | CASRQATNEKLFF
. | TRBJ2-3 | . | TRBV5-1 | TGCGCCAGCAGCTTGGCGTTGGGCCGCACAGATACGCAGTATTTT | CASSLALGRTDTQYF
. | TRBJ2-5 | . | TRBV7-2 | TGTGCCAGCAGCCAAGCCCGCGGTCTCCAAGAGACCCAGTACTTC | CASSQARGLQETQYF
. | TRBJ1-2 | . | TRBV5-6 | TGTGCCAGCAGCTTGCGGGGGGTTTCGGTATGGTTCCTAGGCTACACCTTC | CASSLRGVSVWFLGYTF
TRBD1 | TRBJ1-2 | . | TRBV6-5 | TGTGCCAGCAAACAACCAGGGGGCCCTAACTATGGCTACACCTTC | CASKQPGGPNYGYTF
TRBD1 | TRBJ1-1 | . | TRBV19 | TGTGCCAGTAGTATAAAGGGGGCTAAGTCTGAAGCTTTCTTT | CASSIKGAKSEAFF
. | TRBJ2-3 | . | TRBV21-1 | TGTGCCAGCAGCATAGGGAATAGCGGGAGTTTGAATACGCAGTATTTT | CASSIGNSGSLNTQYF
. | TRBJ1-2 | . | TRBV29-1 | TGCAGCGTTGAAGAGCAGGGGCGAAGTTCTGGCTACACCTTC | CSVEEQGRSSGYTF
. | TRBJ2-7 | . | TRBV21-1 | TGTGCCAGCAGCGCTCCGCGGGAAGTCGGCGAGCAGTACTTC | CASSAPREVGEQYF
TRBD1 | TRBJ1-3 | . | TRBV7-8 | TGTGCCAGCAGCGCGGACAGGCGAAACACCATATATTTT | CASSADRRNTIYF
TRBD1 | TRBJ1-1 | . | TRBV7-2 | TGTGCCAGCAGGGTCAGACAGGGGGCGGGTGAAGCTTTCTTT | CASRVRQGAGEAFF
TRBD1 | TRBJ1-2 | . | TRBV29-1 | TGCAGCGCGTGGGTCAGGGGGATGGGTGGCTACACCTTC | CSAWVRGMGGYTF
TRBD1 | TRBJ1-1 | . | TRBV19 | TGTGCCAGTAGTAATCTGGAGGGGGCCGGAGCTTTCTTT | CASSNLEGAGAFF
TRBD2 | TRBJ2-3 | . | TRBV2 | TGTGCCAGCAGAACCGGGACTAGCGGAACAGATACGCAGTATTTT | CASRTGTSGTDTQYF
. | TRBJ2-5 | few | TRBV7-3 | TGTGCCAGCAGCTCCGACCCCTCGAGGGAGACCCAGTACTTC | CASSSDPSRETQYF
TRBD1 | TRBJ1-5 | . | TRBV5-8 | TGTGCCAGCAGCCCGGGGACAGTTAGCAATCAGCCCCAGCATTTT | CASSPGTVSNQPQHF
TRBD2 | TRBJ2-5 | . | TRBV5-1 | TGCGCCAGCAGCTCCGTAGCGGGGGCGGGAGAGACCCAGTACTTC | CASSSVAGAGETQYF
TRBD2 | TRBJ2-7 | once | TRBV2 | TGTGCCAGCAACCCTAGCGGGAGGGTAGAGCAGTACTTC | CASNPSGRVEQYF
TRBD2 | TRBJ2-3 | . | TRBV6-5 | TGTGCCAGCAGTTACAACCTTTTACGGGAGGATAAGTATTTT | CASSYNLLREDKYF
. | TRBJ2-5 | . | TRBV6-5 | TGTGCCAGCAGTCGCCGACTAGGAAAAGAGACCCAGTACTTC | CASSRRLGKETQYF
TRBD1 | TRBJ1-1 | few | TRBV18 | TGTGCCAGCTCACCTAGAGACAGGGATTTTGAAGCTTTCTTT | CASSPRDRDFEAFF
TRBD2 | TRBJ2-1 | . | TRBV4-2 | TGTGCCAGCAGCCAAGAGACTAGCGGCGTACCCCAAGGGAATGAGCAGTTCTTC | CASSQETSGVPQGNEQFF
. | TRBJ1-2 | . | TRBV4-1 | TGCGCCAGCAGCCAAGACGGTGCTAACTATGGCTACACCTTC | CASSQDGANYGYTF
TRBD1 | TRBJ1-2 | . | TRBV5-1 | TGCGCCAGCAGCATTCCAGGACAGGGGGGCTACACCTTC | CASSIPGQGGYTF
. | TRBJ2-6 | . | TRBV5-1 | TGCGCCAGCAGCTTGTTAGGGGTGTCTGGGGCCAACGTCCTGACTTTC | CASSLLGVSGANVLTF
TRBD1 | TRBJ1-1 | . | TRBV5-1 | TGCGCCAGCAGCCCGGGGACAGGGTGGAACACTGAAGCTTTCTTT | CASSPGTGWNTEAFF
TRBD2 | TRBJ2-1 | . | TRBV20-1 | TGCAGTGCCGATCAGACTAGCTGGGTGTTCTTC | CSADQTSWVFF
. | TRBJ2-3 | once | TRBV6-6 | TGTGCCAGCAGTTACTCGGGGGGGGCGTACACAGATACGCAGTATTTT | CASSYSGGAYTDTQYF
. | TRBJ2-1 | once | TRBV5-1 | TGCGCCAGCAGCGATTTCCGAGGAGAGCAGTTCTTC | CASSDFRGEQFF
. | TRBJ1-2 | . | TRBV2 | TGTGCCAGCAGCGCCCGTAGGGAGAGCTATGGCTACACCTTC | CASSARRESYGYTF
. | TRBJ1-3 | . | TRBV2 | TGTGCCAGCAACTATTCTCCTGGAAACACCATATATTTT | CASNYSPGNTIYF
TRBD2 | TRBJ2-5 | . | TRBV5-1 | TGCGCCAGCAAGACTAGCTCCCGGTACCAAGAGACCCAGTACTTC | CASKTSSRYQETQYF
TRBD1 | TRBJ1-5 | . | TRBV12-3/TRBV12-4 | TGTGCCAGCAGTTGGACAGGAAATCAGCCCCAGCATTTT | CASSWTGNQPQHF